The source of this T cell receptor (beta chain) is a study of T cells in Graves' hyperthyroidism and ophthalmopathy. A note on this clonotype: Its target is not known.

Under 3 months was the duration of disease in ophthalmopathy patients, who also had a Clinical Activity Score of at least 3 and a NOSPECS grade of at least 4. Diagnosing involved the use of clinical symptoms, serum thyroxine and TRAb, thyroid ultrasound and orbital computed tomography. Overall study results and limits: Separation of ophthalmopathy from stable hyperthyroidism was achieved by a 13 V-J model. Blood samples included most of the expanded thyroid clonotypes exceeding 0.001.

The investigators amplified TCR beta CDR3 regions from RNA transcripts. A first-round RT-PCR of the TCR CDR3 used the HTBI primer set. TCRdb re-analysed the multiplex PCR reads in MiXCR, keeping a single row per CDR3 protein. The sample holds 550,000 to 600,000 distinct CDR3 sequences, around 14% seen once. V was trimmed by 4 bases and J by 5 bases, leaving 18 bases between them. This CDR3 has 15 amino acids. Germline V gene lookup returns CDR1 SGDLS and CDR2 YYNGEE. The sequence came from a woman younger than 35 with Graves' ophthalmopathy. Sequencing was carried out using blood. The chain combines TRBV9 with TRBJ2-5, with D possibly TRBD2 on 6 matching bases. The CDR3 coding sequence is TGTGCCAGCAGCCCCCGTGGAGGGAGGTTTGAGACCCAGTACTTC. It translates to CASSPRGGRFETQYF.